This T cell receptor beta chain was documented in a study of T cells after yellow fever vaccination. About the research overall: Libraries from low-cell-number fractions were prepared with the SMART-Seq v4 Ultra Low Input RNA kit. Broader study findings: The presence of abundant clonotypes contaminating from the bulk population was possible in FACS-sorted repertoires. Subsequent to the booster, the majority of primary-vaccination clones reappeared (96% CD4, roughly 90% CD8).

The length of the CDR3 is 13 residues. Germline values: CDR1 SEHNR, CDR2 FQNEAQ (reference sequence). The germline V and J ends were trimmed by 3 bases and 9 bases, with 13 bases remaining between them. This clonotype was found many times. What it binds is not known. TCRdb passed the 5' RACE reads through MiXCR, listing each CDR3 protein once. Here the sample spans roughly 150,000 distinct CDR3 sequences, roughly 8% being singletons. This specimen was CD4+ T cells sorted from PBMCs, taken 5 days after the yellow fever booster vaccination. The chain is built from TRBV7-9 and TRBJ2-3; tentatively, D is TRBD2 (6 bases). The TCR sequence derives from a man younger than 45 who received the YFV17D yellow fever vaccine. CDR3 loop: CASSFVTSLTQYF. CDR3 sequence (DNA): TGTGCCAGCAGCTTCGTGACTAGTCTAACGCAGTATTTT. Drawing the rest from reference TRBV7-9 and TRBJ2-3, the complete variable domain is DTGVSQNPRHKITKRGQNVTFRCDPISEHNRLYWYRQTLGQGPEFLTYFQNEAQLEKSRLLSDRFSAERPKGSFSTLEIQRTEQGDSAMYLCASSFVTSLTQYFGPGTRLTVL.